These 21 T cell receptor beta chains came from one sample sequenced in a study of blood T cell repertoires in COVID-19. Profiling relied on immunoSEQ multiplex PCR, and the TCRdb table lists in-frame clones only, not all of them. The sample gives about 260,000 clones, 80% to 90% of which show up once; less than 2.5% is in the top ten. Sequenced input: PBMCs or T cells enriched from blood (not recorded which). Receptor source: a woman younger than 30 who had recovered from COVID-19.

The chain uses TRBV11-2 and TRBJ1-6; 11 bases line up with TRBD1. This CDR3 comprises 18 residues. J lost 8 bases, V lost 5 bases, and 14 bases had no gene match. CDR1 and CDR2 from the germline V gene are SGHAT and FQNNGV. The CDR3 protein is CASSEWDRGLMGDSPLHF. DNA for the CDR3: TGTGCCAGCAGCGAATGGGACAGGGGGTTGATGGGGGATTCACCCCTCCACTTT.

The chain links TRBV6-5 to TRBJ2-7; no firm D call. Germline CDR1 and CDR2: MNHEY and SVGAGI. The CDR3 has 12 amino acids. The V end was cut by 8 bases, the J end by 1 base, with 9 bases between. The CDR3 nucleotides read TGTGCCAGCGGGCCAGAATCCTACGAGCAGTACTTC. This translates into CASGPESYEQYF.

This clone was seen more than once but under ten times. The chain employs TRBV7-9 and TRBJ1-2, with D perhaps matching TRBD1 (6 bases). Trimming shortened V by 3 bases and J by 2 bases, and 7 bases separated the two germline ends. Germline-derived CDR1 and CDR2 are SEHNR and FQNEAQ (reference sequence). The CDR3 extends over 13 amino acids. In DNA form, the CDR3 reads TGTGCCAGCAGCTTCACAGGGAACTATGGCTACACCTTC. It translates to CASSFTGNYGYTF.

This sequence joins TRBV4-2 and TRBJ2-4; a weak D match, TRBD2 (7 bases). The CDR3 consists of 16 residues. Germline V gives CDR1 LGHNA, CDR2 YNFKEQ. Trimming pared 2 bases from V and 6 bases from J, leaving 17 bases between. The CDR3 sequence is CASSQSTRRGGNIQYF. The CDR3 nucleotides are TGTGCCAGCAGCCAATCGACCCGGAGGGGGGGAAACATTCAGTACTTC.

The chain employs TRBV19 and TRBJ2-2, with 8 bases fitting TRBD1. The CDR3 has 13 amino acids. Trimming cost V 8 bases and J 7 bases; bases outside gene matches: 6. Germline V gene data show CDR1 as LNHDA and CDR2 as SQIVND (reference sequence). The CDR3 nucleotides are TGTGCCAGTGGGCGGACAGGGATCGGGGAGCTGTTTTTT. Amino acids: CASGRTGIGELFF.

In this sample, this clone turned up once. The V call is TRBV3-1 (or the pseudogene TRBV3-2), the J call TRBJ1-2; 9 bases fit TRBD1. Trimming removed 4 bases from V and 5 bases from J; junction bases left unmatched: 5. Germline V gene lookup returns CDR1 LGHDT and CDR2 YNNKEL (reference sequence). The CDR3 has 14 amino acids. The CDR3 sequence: CASSRGQGWYGYTF. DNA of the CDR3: TGTGCCAGCAGCCGGGGACAGGGTTGGTATGGCTACACCTTC.

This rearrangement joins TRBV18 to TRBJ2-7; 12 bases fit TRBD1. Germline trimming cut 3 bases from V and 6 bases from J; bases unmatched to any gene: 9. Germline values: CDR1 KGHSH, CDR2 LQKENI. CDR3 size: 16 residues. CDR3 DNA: TGTGCCAGCTCACCCGGGACAGGGGGCGAGTCGGGCGAGCAGTACTTC. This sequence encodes CASSPGTGGESGEQYF.

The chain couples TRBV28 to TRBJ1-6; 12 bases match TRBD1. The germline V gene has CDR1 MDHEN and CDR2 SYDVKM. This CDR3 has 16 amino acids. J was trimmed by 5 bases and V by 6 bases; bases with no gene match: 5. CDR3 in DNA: TGTGCCAGCAGGCTAGGGACAGGGGGCAATAATTCACCCCTCCACTTT. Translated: CASRLGTGGNNSPLHF.

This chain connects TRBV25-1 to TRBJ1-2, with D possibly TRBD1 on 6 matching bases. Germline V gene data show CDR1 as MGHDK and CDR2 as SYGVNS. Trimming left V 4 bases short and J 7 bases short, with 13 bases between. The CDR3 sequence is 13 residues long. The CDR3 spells CASSARGFGGYTF. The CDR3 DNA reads TGTGCCAGCAGTGCCAGGGGATTTGGTGGCTACACCTTC.

In DNA, the CDR3 is TGTGCCAGCAGAAAAGGGGGTGATATCTATGGCTACACCTTC. Translated: CASRKGGDIYGYTF. The rearrangement joins TRBV6-5 to TRBJ1-2; perhaps TRBD1 as D (6 bases). V shed 6 bases and J shed 4 bases, with 15 bases lying between them. The CDR3 length is 14 residues. CDR1 and CDR2 (germline): MNHEY, SVGAGI.

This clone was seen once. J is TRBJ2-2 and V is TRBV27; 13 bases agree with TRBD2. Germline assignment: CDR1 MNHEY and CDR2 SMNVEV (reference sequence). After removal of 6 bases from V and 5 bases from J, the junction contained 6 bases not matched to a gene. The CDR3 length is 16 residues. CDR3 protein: CASSQGLAGATGELFF. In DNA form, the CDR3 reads TGTGCCAGCAGCCAAGGACTAGCGGGGGCTACCGGGGAGCTGTTTTTT.

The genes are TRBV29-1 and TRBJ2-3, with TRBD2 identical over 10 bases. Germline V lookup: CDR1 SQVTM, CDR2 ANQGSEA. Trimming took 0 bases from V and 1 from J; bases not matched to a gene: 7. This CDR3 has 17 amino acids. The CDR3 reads CSVEDPASGGRTDTQYF. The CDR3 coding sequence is TGCAGCGTTGAAGATCCGGCTAGCGGGGGACGCACAGATACGCAGTATTTT.

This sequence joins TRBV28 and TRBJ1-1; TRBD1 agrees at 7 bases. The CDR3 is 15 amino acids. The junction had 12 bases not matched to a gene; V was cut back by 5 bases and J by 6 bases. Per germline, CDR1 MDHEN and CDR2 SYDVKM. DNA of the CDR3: TGTGCCAGCAGTCCGCAGGGGGACCGCGCCCCTGAAGCTTTCTTT. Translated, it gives CASSPQGDRAPEAFF.

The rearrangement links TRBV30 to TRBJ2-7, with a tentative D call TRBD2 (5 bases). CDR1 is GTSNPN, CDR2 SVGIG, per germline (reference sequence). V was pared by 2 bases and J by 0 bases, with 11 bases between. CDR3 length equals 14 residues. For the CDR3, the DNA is TGTGCCTGGAGTAGCAGCGGATTCTCCTACGAGCAGTACTTC. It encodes CAWSSSGFSYEQYF.

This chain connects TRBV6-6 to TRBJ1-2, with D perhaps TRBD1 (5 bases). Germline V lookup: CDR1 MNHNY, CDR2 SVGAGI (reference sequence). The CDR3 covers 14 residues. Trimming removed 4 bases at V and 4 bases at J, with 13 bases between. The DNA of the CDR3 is TGTGCCAGCAGTTCGGCGGGGGGACCCTATGGCTACACCTTC. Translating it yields CASSSAGGPYGYTF.

The CDR3 nucleotides are TGTGCCAGCTCATTTTCCGGGACTGCGAGTACTGAAGCTTTCTTT. It specifies CASSFSGTASTEAFF. The chain uses TRBV18 and TRBJ1-1, with TRBD1 as a possible D gene (5 bases). V dropped 5 bases and J dropped 5 bases, with 18 bases sitting between them. Per the germline V gene, CDR1 is KGHSH and CDR2 is LQKENI. This CDR3 is 15 amino acids long.

CDR3 sequence (DNA): TGCGCCAGCAGCATGGGACAGAGCACAGATACGCAGTATTTT. Translating it yields CASSMGQSTDTQYF. The chain uses TRBV5-1 and TRBJ2-3; 7 nucleotides match TRBD1. The CDR3 has 14 residues. Trimming removed 4 bases from V and 0 bases from J; junction bases left unmatched: 2. Germline V gives CDR1 SGHRS, CDR2 YFSETQ.

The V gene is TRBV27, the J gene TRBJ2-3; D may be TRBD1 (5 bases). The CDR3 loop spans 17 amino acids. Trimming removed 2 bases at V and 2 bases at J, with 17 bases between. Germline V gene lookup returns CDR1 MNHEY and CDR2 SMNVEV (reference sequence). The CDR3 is CASSLLFGSTVTDTQYF. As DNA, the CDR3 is TGTGCCAGCAGTTTACTCTTTGGGTCGACAGTCACAGATACGCAGTATTTT.

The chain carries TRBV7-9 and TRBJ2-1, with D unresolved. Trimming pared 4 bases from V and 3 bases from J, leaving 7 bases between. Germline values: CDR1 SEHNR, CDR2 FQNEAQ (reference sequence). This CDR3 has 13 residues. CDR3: CASSSPVYNEQFF. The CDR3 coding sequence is TGTGCCAGCAGCTCCCCAGTCTACAATGAGCAGTTCTTC.

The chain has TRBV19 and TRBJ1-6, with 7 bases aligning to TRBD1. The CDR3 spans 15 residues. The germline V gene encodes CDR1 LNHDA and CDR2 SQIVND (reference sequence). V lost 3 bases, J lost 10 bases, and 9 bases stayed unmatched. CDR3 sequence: CASSIATGTGSPLHF. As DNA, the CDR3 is TGTGCCAGTAGTATCGCGACAGGGACGGGGTCACCCCTCCACTTT.

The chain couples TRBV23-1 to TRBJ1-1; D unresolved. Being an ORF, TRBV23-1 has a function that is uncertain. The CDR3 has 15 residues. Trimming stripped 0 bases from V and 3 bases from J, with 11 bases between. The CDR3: CASSQSGRKYTEAFF. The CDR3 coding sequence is TGCGCCAGCAGTCAATCGGGCAGAAAGTACACTGAAGCTTTCTTT.